This TCR beta chain was sequenced for a study of T-cell reconstitution after alpha-beta-depleted transplantation in children. Preparation of the TCRbeta library used unique molecular identifiers. TCRdb re-analysed the PCR reads in MiXCR, keeping a single row per CDR3 protein. Of some 240,000 distinct CDR3 sequences in the sample, 12% were seen once. This clonotype was picked up many times. Germline loops: CDR1 MNHEY, CDR2 SMNVEV (reference sequence). The CDR3 totals 13 residues. Trimming removed 5 bases from V and 10 bases from J, with 14 bases in between. The V gene is TRBV27, the J gene TRBJ1-4; tentative D call: TRBD1 (5 bases). This TCR was recovered from a human donor who donated a stem cell graft to a child with acute lymphoblastic leukemia. Specimen: PBMCs from the stem cell graft donor, collected from the stem cell graft. The CDR3 DNA reads as TGTGCCAGCAGTCTAGCAGGGAACAGAAAACTGTTTTTT. The encoded protein is CASSLAGNRKLFF.